The rows below give T cell receptor beta chains drawn from one sample of a study of blood T cell repertoires in COVID-19. Assay: immunoSEQ multiplex PCR; the TCRdb copy retains only in-frame clones and omits some. The table records over 95,000 clones, around 88% of them present only once. Source material: peripheral blood. Receptors originate from a human donor with acute or convalescent COVID-19. The donor label of this sample is uncertain. Each CDR3 is given with its conserved first and last residue. Fields, in order: V gene, J gene, clone size, D gene, CDR3 length, CDR3 protein, CDR3 DNA. A D gene is named only where the DNA matches it firmly. For some rows the clone size is stated as once, few or many, or as a class when expanded; others skip it.

TRBV7-7,TRBJ2-5,once,TRBD1,14,CASSKTGAQETQYF,TGTGCCAGCAGCAAGACAGGGGCCCAAGAGACCCAGTACTTC
TRBV27,TRBJ2-7,.,.,15,CASSLSQGAMYEQYF,TGTGCCAGCAGTTTATCACAGGGTGCTATGTACGAGCAGTACTTC
TRBV6-2/TRBV6-3,TRBJ1-2,.,.,11,CASSYPVGYTF,TGTGCCAGCAGTTACCCTGTCGGCTACACCTTC
TRBV15,TRBJ1-4,.,.,14,CATSSAGRTEKLFF,TGTGCCACCAGCAGTGCTGGGAGGACAGAAAAACTGTTTTTT
TRBV10-2,TRBJ2-1,.,TRBD2,17,CASNPASGTTKYNEQFF,TGCGCCAGCAATCCCGCTAGCGGGACTACGAAGTACAATGAGCAGTTCTTC
TRBV5-1,TRBJ2-3,.,.,15,CASSLTGISTDTQYF,TGCGCCAGCAGCTTGACAGGGATCAGCACAGATACGCAGTATTTT
TRBV7-2,TRBJ2-2,.,TRBD1,14,CASRDRGNTGELFF,TGTGCCAGCCGAGACAGGGGAAACACCGGGGAGCTGTTTTTT
TRBV4-1,TRBJ2-7,.,TRBD2,15,CASSQDMREGYEQYF,TGCGCCAGCAGCCAAGATATGCGGGAGGGTTACGAGCAGTACTTC
TRBV5-4,TRBJ2-1,.,.,16,CASSLGGVSSYNEQFF,TGTGCCAGCAGCTTGGGGGGCGTAAGCTCCTACAATGAGCAGTTCTTC
TRBV7-9,TRBJ1-1,.,.,16,CASSPTQSRMNTEAFF,TGTGCCAGCAGCCCCACACAGAGCCGAATGAACACTGAAGCTTTCTTT
TRBV28,TRBJ1-1,.,.,11,CASSFGRRAFF,TGTGCCAGCAGTTTCGGCAGGAGGGCTTTCTTT
TRBV19,TRBJ2-3,.,.,16,CASSIFYTSITDTQYF,TGTGCCAGTAGTATTTTTTACACCTCAATCACAGATACGCAGTATTTT
TRBV9,TRBJ2-5,.,.,14,CASSVGPGQETQYF,TGTGCCAGCAGCGTAGGCCCCGGCCAAGAGACCCAGTACTTC
TRBV18,TRBJ2-7,.,.,16,CASSPLGDIGSYEQYF,TGTGCCAGCTCACCACTCGGGGATATTGGCTCCTACGAGCAGTACTTC
TRBV5-1,TRBJ2-1,once,.,17,CASSLKDREHSYNEQFF,TGCGCCAGCAGCTTGAAGGATCGGGAGCACTCCTACAATGAGCAGTTCTTC
TRBV5-1,TRBJ1-6,.,.,13,CASSLATDSPLHF,TGCGCCAGCAGCTTGGCTACAGATTCACCCCTCCACTTT
TRBV28,TRBJ1-6,.,TRBD1,13,CASSLGTGGTLHF,TGTGCCAGCAGTCTTGGGACAGGGGGCACCCTCCACTTT
TRBV13,TRBJ2-7,.,.,13,CASSRAGPYEQYF,TGTGCCAGCTCTCGGGCGGGGCCGTACGAGCAGTACTTC
TRBV2,TRBJ1-1,.,.,12,CASRGFNTEAFF,TGTGCCAGCAGGGGCTTTAACACTGAAGCTTTCTTT
TRBV27,TRBJ1-1,.,.,14,CASSLSARGTEAFF,TGTGCCAGCAGTTTATCGGCCAGGGGCACTGAAGCTTTCTTT
TRBV5-4,TRBJ2-6,.,TRBD2,16,CASSLGLAMGANVLTF,TGTGCCAGCAGCCTCGGACTAGCGATGGGGGCCAACGTCCTGACTTTC
TRBV6-6,TRBJ1-1,.,.,14,CASSRSGGGTEAFF,TGTGCCAGCAGTCGATCTGGGGGGGGCACTGAAGCTTTCTTT
TRBV19,TRBJ2-5,once,TRBD2,14,CASSFMGGVETQYF,TGTGCCAGTAGCTTTATGGGGGGGGTTGAGACCCAGTACTTC
TRBV7-7,TRBJ2-1,.,.,13,CASSLRENNEQFF,TGTGCCAGCAGCTTAAGAGAAAACAATGAGCAGTTCTTC